These 10 T cell receptor beta chains were sequenced from one sample in a study of T cell responses to AZD1222 COVID-19 vaccine. The repertoire was sequenced with immunoSEQ multiplex PCR; TCRdb's copy has only in-frame clones and lacks some. The table records approximately 90,000 clones, under 95% of them present only once. The sample in question was peripheral blood, obtained on day 0 of AZD1222 vaccination. These receptors were obtained from an adult in good health.

In its sample, this clone was seen once. This chain links TRBV3-1 (or the pseudogene TRBV3-2) with TRBJ2-7; the D call may be TRBD1 or TRBD2 (5 bases each). The germline V gene encodes CDR1 LGHDT and CDR2 YNNKEL (reference sequence). Trimming pared 7 bases from V and 7 bases from J, leaving 14 bases between. The CDR3 is 12 amino acids. CDR3 DNA: TGTGCCAGCACCTCACTTGGGGGTGAGCAGTACTTC. It encodes CASTSLGGEQYF.

The chain employs TRBV28 and TRBJ1-2; no firm D call. This CDR3 region has 12 residues. Trimming stripped 8 bases from V and 8 bases from J, with 15 bases between. Germline values: CDR1 MDHEN, CDR2 SYDVKM. CDR3 amino acids: CASLSRPRGYTF. For the CDR3, the DNA is TGTGCCAGCTTATCCAGACCCCGGGGCTACACCTTC.

The rearrangement links TRBV5-4 to TRBJ2-5; 9 bases fit TRBD2. The CDR3 contains 15 residues. CDR1 and CDR2 (germline): SGHNT, YYREEE (reference sequence). The V and J ends lost 3 bases and 5 bases, in that order; junction bases with no gene match: 8. The CDR3 nucleotides are TGTGCCAGCAGCTGGCCCGGGACTAGCATGGAGACCCAGTACTTC. Protein product: CASSWPGTSMETQYF.

V and J are TRBV27 and TRBJ1-1; D unclear. Trimming cost V 5 bases and J 2 bases, with 21 bases left between them. This CDR3 region has 17 residues. CDR1 and CDR2 from the germline V gene are MNHEY and SMNVEV (reference sequence). The CDR3 DNA reads as TGTGCCAGCAGTCCCCACGGTTTGGCGGCCGTAAACACTGAAGCTTTCTTT. This codes for CASSPHGLAAVNTEAFF.

The chain has TRBV5-6 and TRBJ1-1; TRBD1 is a possible D gene (5 bases). This CDR3 comprises 14 residues. CDR1 is SGHDT, CDR2 YYEEEE, per germline. Trimming cost V 7 bases and J 1 base, with 14 bases left between them. CDR3 sequence: CASQVGRSNTEAFF. In DNA, the CDR3 is TGTGCCAGCCAGGTGGGACGGTCGAACACTGAAGCTTTCTTT.

The V and J genes are TRBV6-5 and TRBJ1-1; a weak D match, TRBD1 (5 bases). The CDR3 is 14 amino acids. Trimming stripped 6 bases from V and 1 base from J, with 12 bases between. CDR1 and CDR2 (germline): MNHEY, SVGAGI. CDR3 sequence reads: CASRLTATNTEAFF. For the CDR3, the DNA is TGTGCCAGCAGGCTGACAGCTACGAACACTGAAGCTTTCTTT.

The CDR3: CASSLDRGLGTEAFF. The DNA for the CDR3 is TGTGCCAGTAGTTTGGACAGGGGGCTCGGCACTGAAGCTTTCTTT. The chain is built from TRBV19 and TRBJ1-1, with 11 bases aligning to TRBD1. Germline CDR1 and CDR2: LNHDA and SQIVND (reference sequence). The CDR3 loop spans 15 amino acids. The J segment lost 4 bases and the V segment lost 5 bases, leaving 6 bases of the junction unmatched.

The CDR3 DNA reads as TGTGCCAGCAGCTTAGACGGGACCGCTTATGGCTACACCTTC. The encoded protein is CASSLDGTAYGYTF. This rearrangement joins TRBV11-2 to TRBJ1-2; a possible D gene is TRBD1 (5 bases). V was cut by 0 bases and J by 5 bases, with 10 bases left in between. Germline V CDR1 and CDR2: SGHAT, FQNNGV. The CDR3 has 14 residues.

The chain is built from TRBV27 and TRBJ1-2; maybe TRBD1 (5 bases). Germline CDR1 and CDR2: MNHEY and SMNVEV (reference sequence). Deletions cut 7 bases from V and 5 bases from J, with 20 bases between. CDR3 length: 15 residues. CDR3 protein: CASNKNAGSIYGYTF. CDR3 nucleotide sequence: TGTGCCAGCAACAAAAATGCAGGGTCTATATATGGCTACACCTTC.

The J gene is TRBJ1-5, the V gene TRBV23-1; D perhaps matches TRBD1 (5 bases). TRBV23-1 is known as an ORF, though its function is uncertain. Trimming stripped 11 bases from V and 2 bases from J, with 19 bases between. The length of the CDR3 is 15 residues. CDR3 residues: CAPGWGGRRNQPQHF. DNA of the CDR3: TGCGCCCCTGGTTGGGGGGGGAGACGCAATCAGCCCCAGCATTTT.